Listed below are T cell receptor beta chains from one sample, sequenced in a study of blood T cell repertoires in COVID-19. Profiling relied on immunoSEQ multiplex PCR, and the TCRdb table lists in-frame clones only, not all of them. The profile shows fewer than 250,000 clones, 88% of them singletons. Material: peripheral blood. These receptors were obtained from a woman in her thirties or forties who had recovered from COVID-19. The CDR3 runs from the conserved cysteine through the conserved F or W. D genes are given only for firm matches. The listing skips clone size in some rows; elsewhere it reads once, few, many or a size class.

TRBV14	-	TRBJ2-7	-	TGTGCCAGCAGCCAAGTCAACGAGCAGTACTTC	CASSQVNEQYF
TRBV19	-	TRBJ1-2	-	TGTGCCAGTAGCCAAAGAGCGGACCTAGCTAACTATGGCTACACCTTC	CASSQRADLANYGYTF
TRBV7-9	TRBD2	TRBJ2-7	-	TGTGCCAGCAGCTTAGGGGGACTAGCGGGAGACGAGCAGTACTTC	CASSLGGLAGDEQYF
TRBV6-5	TRBD2	TRBJ2-7	-	TGTGCCAGCAGTCTTCAAGCGGGAGGATCCTACGAGCAGTACTTC	CASSLQAGGSYEQYF
TRBV6-5	-	TRBJ2-2	-	TGTGCCAGCAGAACCGGTTTGGCCGGGGAGCTGTTTTTT	CASRTGLAGELFF
TRBV6-1	-	TRBJ2-3	-	TGTGCCAGCAGTGAAGCTTGGCTAGCAAGCACAGATACGCAGTATTTT	CASSEAWLASTDTQYF
TRBV6-6	-	TRBJ1-2	-	TGTGCCAGCAACCCGGGGGGATATGGCTACACCTTC	CASNPGGYGYTF
TRBV3-1/TRBV3-2	TRBD1	TRBJ1-6	few	TGTGCCAGCAGCCAAGTCGACAGGGGGAATTCACCCCTCCACTTT	CASSQVDRGNSPLHF
TRBV7-2	-	TRBJ2-5	-	TGTGCCAGCAGCTTAGTGTCCGGAGAATGGGAGACCCAGTACTTC	CASSLVSGEWETQYF
TRBV15	-	TRBJ2-1	-	TGTGCCACCAGCAGAGATATTAGCGGCAGCTCCTACAATGAGCAGTTCTTC	CATSRDISGSSYNEQFF
TRBV19	-	TRBJ1-6	-	TGTGCCAGTAGCTTCCGGGGGGACTCCTATAATTCACCCCTCCACTTT	CASSFRGDSYNSPLHF
TRBV7-3	-	TRBJ2-5	-	TGTGCCAGCAGCTTATTCCTCCGCGAGGAGACCCAGTACTTC	CASSLFLREETQYF
TRBV6-1	-	TRBJ1-5	-	TGTGCCAGCAGTGAATTGGGAGGTATTAATAGCAATCAGCCCCAGCATTTT	CASSELGGINSNQPQHF
TRBV9	TRBD2	TRBJ2-2	-	TGTGCCAGCAGCGTAGTAGCGGGAACGGACGGGGAGCTGTTTTTT	CASSVVAGTDGELFF
TRBV29-1	-	TRBJ1-1	-	TGCAGCGTTAATAAGGTAGGGGGTGAAGCTTTCTTT	CSVNKVGGEAFF